The next 6 T cell receptor beta chains were all read from a single sample in a study of T cell clonality in common variable immunodeficiency. Assay used: immunoSEQ multiplex PCR; TCRdb lists only in-frame clones, some missing. The sample is made up of approximately 30,000 clones, none counted only once. The sequenced sample consisted of peripheral blood mononuclear cells. The receptors were gathered from a person between 18 and 75 years old in good health.

This clone turned up a few times. The read comes to an end 3 residues before the CDR3 does, leaving the germline J gene to fill in the end. The chain couples TRBV5-4 to TRBJ2-1; 7 bases fit TRBD2. In germline, CDR1 is SGHNT, CDR2 YYREEE (reference sequence). This CDR3 has 16 amino acids. V lost 3 bases, J lost 5 bases, and 11 bases stayed unmatched. The CDR3 loop is CASSWVSGATNNEQFF. The sequenced CDR3 bases are TGTGCCAGCAGCTGGGTGAGCGGGGCGACTAACAATGAG.

This clone was seen many times. The read falls 3 residues short of the CDR3 end, and the missing part is taken from the germline J gene. The J gene is TRBJ1-2, the V gene TRBV23-1; the D gene is possibly TRBD1 (5 bases). TRBV23-1 is an ORF; its function is uncertain. V was pared by 4 bases and J by 2 bases, with 11 bases between. The CDR3 covers 14 residues. CDR3 residues: CASSPSDSNYGYTF. The covered CDR3 bases are TGCGCCAGCAGTCCCAGCGACAGCAACTATGGC.

This clone has ten or more counts. The read falls 3 residues short of the CDR3 end, and the missing part is taken from the germline J gene. The V and J genes are TRBV20-1 and TRBJ2-5; 9 positions agree with TRBD2. Germline V gene data show CDR1 as DFQATT and CDR2 as SNEGSKA (reference sequence). V gave up 7 bases and J gave up 4 bases; unmatched junction bases: 7. This CDR3 contains 13 residues. CDR3 sequence reads: CSGTSAPSETQYF. The CDR3 DNA, read in part, is TGCAGTGGGACTAGCGCGCCCTCAGAGACC.

This clone was found many times. Sequencing ends 3 residues short of the CDR3 end; the germline J gene provides the rest. The chain recombines TRBV5-1 with TRBJ2-2; 9 bases agree with TRBD1. Germline CDR1 and CDR2: SGHRS and YFSETQ. J was trimmed by 5 bases and V by 0 bases; bases with no gene match: 2. The CDR3 totals 15 residues. The CDR3 sequence: CASSLGQGGTGELFF. The CDR3 DNA, read in part, is TGCGCCAGCAGCTTGGGACAGGGGGGAACCGGGGAG. The full variable domain, rest sourced from reference TRBV5-1 and TRBJ2-2, is KAGVTQTPRYLIKTRGQQVTLSCSPISGHRSVSWYQQTPGQGLQFLFEYFSETQRNKGNFPGRFSGRQFSNSRSEMNVSTLELGDSALYLCASSLGQGGTGELFFGEGSRLTVL.

At least ten counts were recorded for this clone. Partial CDR3 DNA: TGTGCCAGCAGGGGACTAGCGGGAGACTCCTACAATGAG. Protein sequence: CASRGLAGDSYNE. The full CDR3 reads CASRGLAGDSYNEQFF. V and J are TRBV2 and TRBJ2-1, with TRBD2 matching over 14 bases. The missing CDR3 end, 3 residues past where the read stops, is filled in from the germline J gene. Germline V gives CDR1 SNHLY, CDR2 FYNNEI. J lost 0 bases, V lost 6 bases, and 1 base had no gene match. The CDR3 covers 16 residues.

Turning to this clone: With the read ending 3 residues before the CDR3 end, the germline J gene is used to fill in that end. The J gene is TRBJ2-1, the V gene TRBV30; 7 positions match TRBD2. The germline CDR1 and CDR2 sequences are GTSNPN and SVGIG (reference sequence). Trimming cost V 5 bases and J 4 bases; bases outside gene matches: 2. The CDR3 spans 12 residues. CDR3 sequence: CAWASGYNEQFF. The sequenced part of the CDR3 DNA is TGTGCCTGGGCTAGCGGTTACAATGAG.